This T cell receptor (beta chain) was captured in a study of blood T cell repertoires in COVID-19. Whole-study context: The United States, Italy and Spain provided the acute and convalescent COVID-19 samples. PBMCs, B-cell-depleted T cells, or T cells provided the cDNA or gDNA that made up the material.

V gave up 0 bases and J gave up 0 bases; unmatched junction bases: 3. This CDR3 has 15 amino acids. Germline CDR1 SGHRS, CDR2 YFSETQ. Per the original methods: By means of reference gene primer amplification, nucleated cell counts were estimated. Libraries were prepared by immunoSEQ multiplex PCR; TCRdb keeps only in-frame clonotypes and omits some of them. That table gives V, J and clone size, and the DNA gave D and trimming. The sample lists approximately 52,000 clones; 85% to 90% were seen once. This TCR came from a man aged 70-80 years with acute or convalescent COVID-19. This chain links TRBV5-1 with TRBJ2-7; 7 nucleotides align to TRBD2. Input material: peripheral blood. This chain's CDR3 is CASSLVSGASYEQYF. The CDR3 DNA reads as TGCGCCAGCAGCTTGGTCAGCGGGGCCTCCTACGAGCAGTACTTC.